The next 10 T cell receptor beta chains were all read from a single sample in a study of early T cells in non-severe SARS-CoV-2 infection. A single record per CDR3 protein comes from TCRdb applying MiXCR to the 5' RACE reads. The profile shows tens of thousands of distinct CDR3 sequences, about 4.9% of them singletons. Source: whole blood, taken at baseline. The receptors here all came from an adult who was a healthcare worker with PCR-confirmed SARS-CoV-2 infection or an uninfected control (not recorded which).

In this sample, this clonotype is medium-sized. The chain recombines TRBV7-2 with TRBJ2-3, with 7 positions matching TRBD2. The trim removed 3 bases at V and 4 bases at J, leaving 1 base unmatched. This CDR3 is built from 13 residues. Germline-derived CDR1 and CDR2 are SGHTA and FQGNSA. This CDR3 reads CASSLGRADTQYF. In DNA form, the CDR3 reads TGTGCCAGCAGCTTGGGGAGGGCAGATACGCAGTATTTT.

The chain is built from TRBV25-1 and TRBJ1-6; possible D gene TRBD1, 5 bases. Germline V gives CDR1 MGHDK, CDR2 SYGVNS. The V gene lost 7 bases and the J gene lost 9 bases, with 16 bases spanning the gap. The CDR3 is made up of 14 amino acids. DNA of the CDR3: TGTGCCAGCACCATGGCAGGGAATGCTTCACCCCTCCACTTT. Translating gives CASTMAGNASPLHF.

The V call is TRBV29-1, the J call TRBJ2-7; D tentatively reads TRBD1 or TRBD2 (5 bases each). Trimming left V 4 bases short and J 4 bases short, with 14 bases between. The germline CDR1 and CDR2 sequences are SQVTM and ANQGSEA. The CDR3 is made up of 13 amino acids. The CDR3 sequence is CSVGMRGWYEQYF. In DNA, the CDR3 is TGCAGCGTTGGAATGAGGGGTTGGTACGAGCAGTACTTC.

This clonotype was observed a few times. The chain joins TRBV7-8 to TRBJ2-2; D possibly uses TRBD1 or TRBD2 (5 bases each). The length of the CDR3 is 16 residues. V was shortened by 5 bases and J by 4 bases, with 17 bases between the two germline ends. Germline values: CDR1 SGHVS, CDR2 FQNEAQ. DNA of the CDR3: TGTGCCAGCAGCCTAACCCCGGGACGGATCACCGGGGAGCTGTTTTTT. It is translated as CASSLTPGRITGELFF.

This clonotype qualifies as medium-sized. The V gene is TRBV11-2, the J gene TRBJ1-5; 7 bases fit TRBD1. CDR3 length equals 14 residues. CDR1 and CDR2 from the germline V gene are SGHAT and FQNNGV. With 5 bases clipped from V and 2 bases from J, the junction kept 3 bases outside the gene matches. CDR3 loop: CASSLGQGNQPQHF. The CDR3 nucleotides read TGTGCCAGCAGCCTCGGACAGGGCAATCAGCCCCAGCATTTT.

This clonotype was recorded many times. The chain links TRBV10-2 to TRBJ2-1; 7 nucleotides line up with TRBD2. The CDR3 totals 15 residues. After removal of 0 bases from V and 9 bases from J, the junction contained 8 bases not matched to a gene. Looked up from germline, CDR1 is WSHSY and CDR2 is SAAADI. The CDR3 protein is CASSESGGGWSEQFF. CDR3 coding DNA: TGCGCCAGCAGTGAGTCCGGGGGAGGGTGGTCTGAGCAGTTCTTC.

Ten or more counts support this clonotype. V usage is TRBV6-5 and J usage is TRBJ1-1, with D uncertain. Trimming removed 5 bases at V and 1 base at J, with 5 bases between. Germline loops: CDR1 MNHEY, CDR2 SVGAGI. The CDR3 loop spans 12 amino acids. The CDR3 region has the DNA TGTGCCAGCAGTCAGGAGAACACTGAAGCTTTCTTT. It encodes CASSQENTEAFF.

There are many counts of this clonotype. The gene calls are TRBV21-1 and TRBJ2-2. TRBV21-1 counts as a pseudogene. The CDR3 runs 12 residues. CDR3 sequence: CASSKGSGELFF. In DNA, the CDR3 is TGTGCCAGCAGCAAAGGTTCCGGGGAGCTGTTTTTT.

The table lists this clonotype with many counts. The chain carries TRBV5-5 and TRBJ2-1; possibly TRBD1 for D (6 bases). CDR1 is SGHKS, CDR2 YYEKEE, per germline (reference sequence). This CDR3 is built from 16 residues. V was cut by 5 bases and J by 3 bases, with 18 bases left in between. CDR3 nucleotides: TGTGCCAGCAGTCCCAGGGGCGAAAGAAGCTACAATGAGCAGTTCTTC. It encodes CASSPRGERSYNEQFF. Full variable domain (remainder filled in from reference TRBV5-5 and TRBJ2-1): DAGVTQSPTHLIKTRGQQVTLRCSPISGHKSVSWYQQVLGQGPQFIFQYYEKEERGRGNFPDRFSARQFPNYSSELNVNALLLGDSALYLCASSPRGERSYNEQFFGPGTRLTVL.

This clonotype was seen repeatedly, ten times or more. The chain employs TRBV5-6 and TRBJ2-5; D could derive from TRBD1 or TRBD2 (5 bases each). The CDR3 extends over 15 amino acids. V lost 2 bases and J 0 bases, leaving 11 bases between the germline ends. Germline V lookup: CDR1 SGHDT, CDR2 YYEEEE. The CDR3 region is CASSFGWGYQETQYF. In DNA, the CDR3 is TGTGCCAGCAGCTTTGGTTGGGGGTACCAAGAGACCCAGTACTTC.